Below, 30 T cell receptor beta chains from the same sample are listed, as sequenced in a study of blood T cell repertoires in COVID-19. Profiled with immunoSEQ multiplex PCR; TCRdb holds only in-frame clones, not every one. Of 300,000 to 450,000 clones in the sample, over 75% were seen once. What was sequenced was PBMCs or T cells enriched from blood (not recorded which). Receptors originate from a young man who had recovered from COVID-19.

This clone was seen more than once but under ten times. The chain combines TRBV7-6 with TRBJ1-6; possible D gene TRBD1, 5 bases. The CDR3 spans 16 residues. Germline CDR1 and CDR2: SGHVS and FNYEAQ. V dropped 5 bases and J dropped 10 bases, with 21 bases sitting between them. CDR3 amino acids: CASSPEGEVVGSPLHF. CDR3 bases: TGTGCCAGCAGCCCCGAAGGGGAAGTGGTGGGGTCACCCCTCCACTTT.

The chain carries TRBV7-9 and TRBJ1-1, with 9 bases identical to TRBD1. The CDR3 spans 13 residues. Per germline, CDR1 SEHNR and CDR2 FQNEAQ (reference sequence). Trimming took 5 bases from V and 6 from J; bases not matched to a gene: 4. This chain's CDR3 is CASSKQGAAEAFF. For the CDR3, the DNA is TGTGCCAGCAGCAAACAGGGGGCGGCTGAAGCTTTCTTT.

The chain couples TRBV7-2 to TRBJ1-6, with 7 bases lining up with TRBD1. The CDR3 is made up of 15 amino acids. Germline V gene sequence: CDR1 SGHTA, CDR2 FQGNSA. With 1 base clipped from V and 9 bases from J, the junction kept 6 bases outside the gene matches. The chain's CDR3 is CASSLGPGGTSPLHF. The CDR3 DNA sequence: TGTGCCAGCAGCTTAGGCCCAGGGGGAACTTCACCCCTCCACTTT.

Worth noting for this clone: An end of the junction does not agree with germline; a read error may underlie this. V is TRBV11-2 and J is TRBJ1-6; 7 bases map to TRBD1. The CDR3 runs 12 residues. Germline V gene sequence: CDR1 SGHAT, CDR2 FQNNGV. The CDR3 is CASSLDRAPLHF. CDR3 DNA: TGTGCCAGCAGCCTAGACAGGGCCCCCCTCCACTTT.

The chain recombines TRBV5-1 with TRBJ2-5, with 9 bases that match TRBD1. Germline lookup yields CDR1 SGHRS and CDR2 YFSETQ. The CDR3 is made up of 15 amino acids. The ends lost 4 bases at V and 1 base at J; junction bases unmatched: 5. The CDR3: CASSMTGGFQETQYF. The CDR3 DNA reads as TGCGCCAGCAGCATGACAGGGGGATTCCAAGAGACCCAGTACTTC. Based on the CDR3 plus reference TRBV5-1 and TRBJ2-5, the full variable domain is KAGVTQTPRYLIKTRGQQVTLSCSPISGHRSVSWYQQTPGQGLQFLFEYFSETQRNKGNFPGRFSGRQFSNSRSEMNVSTLELGDSALYLCASSMTGGFQETQYFGPGTRLLVL.

This clone appeared a single time. The chain links TRBV7-9 to TRBJ1-2; D may be TRBD1 (6 bases). The CDR3 consists of 14 residues. With 8 bases removed from V and 4 bases from J, the gap between germline ends came to 17 bases. The germline V gene has CDR1 SEHNR and CDR2 FQNEAQ (reference sequence). The CDR3 DNA reads TGTGCCAGCTTCCGGGGGGGCGAGGGCTATGGCTACACCTTC. It is translated as CASFRGGEGYGYTF.

This clone was detected a few times. V gene TRBV12-3 or TRBV12-4 combines with J gene TRBJ1-1; D remains ambiguous. The CDR3 runs to 13 residues. Trimming took 4 bases from V and 2 from J, leaving 8 bases between them. The CDR3 protein is CASSSSVNTEAFF. In DNA, the CDR3 is TGTGCCAGCAGTTCCTCGGTAAACACTGAAGCTTTCTTT.

This clone has only one observation. This chain uses TRBV6-1 with TRBJ1-1; the D gene is possibly TRBD1 (6 bases). Germline lookup yields CDR1 MNHNS and CDR2 SASEGT. Trimming left V 1 base short and J 12 bases short, with 21 bases between. There are 15 residues in the CDR3. The DNA of the CDR3 is TGTGCCAGCAGTGAAGTGTCACAGGGACGAAGTTGGTCTTTCTTT. It specifies CASSEVSQGRSWSFF.

The rearrangement joins TRBV9 to TRBJ1-6; D is uncertain. Germline V gene sequence: CDR1 SGDLS, CDR2 YYNGEE. The CDR3 covers 14 residues. The V and J ends lost 0 bases and 7 bases respectively, with 8 bases between them. The CDR3 reads CASSVAGKNSPLHF. CDR3 bases: TGTGCCAGCAGCGTAGCGGGAAAAAATTCACCCCTCCACTTT.

V and J are TRBV30 and TRBJ1-3; D not certain. Trimming took 2 bases from V and 3 from J, leaving 5 bases between them. Germline CDR1 is GTSNPN and CDR2 is SVGIG (reference sequence). The CDR3 is made up of 12 amino acids. The CDR3 loop reads CAWSLLGNTIYF. The CDR3 region has the DNA TGTGCCTGGAGTTTACTTGGAAACACCATATATTTT.

This chain uses TRBV4-1 with TRBJ1-1; D is uncertain. Trimming shortened V by 0 bases and J by 5 bases, and 7 bases separated the two germline ends. The CDR3 contains 13 residues. CDR1 is MGHRA, CDR2 YSYEKL, per germline. Here the CDR3 reads CASSQDGETEAFF. For the CDR3, the DNA is TGCGCCAGCAGCCAAGACGGGGAAACTGAAGCTTTCTTT.

This sequence joins TRBV18 and TRBJ1-6; 8 bases are a match to TRBD1. Germline CDR1 KGHSH, CDR2 LQKENI. This CDR3 contains 15 residues. J gave up 10 bases and V 6 bases, and 11 bases lay outside the gene matches. CDR3 bases: TGTGCCAGCTCCGGACAGGGCGGTGGGGGATCACCCCTCCACTTT. Translation: CASSGQGGGGSPLHF.

This clone was recorded a few times. V is TRBV5-1 and J is TRBJ1-1; a weak D match, TRBD1 (5 bases). V dropped 6 bases and J dropped 1 base, with 13 bases sitting between them. Germline-derived CDR1 and CDR2 are SGHRS and YFSETQ. This CDR3 has 14 residues. The chain's CDR3 is CASMISQGNTEAFF. The CDR3 DNA reads TGCGCCAGCATGATATCCCAGGGGAACACTGAAGCTTTCTTT.

The gene calls are TRBV5-6 and TRBJ1-5; 8 nucleotides agree with TRBD1. V lost 4 bases, J lost 2 bases, and 5 bases stayed unmatched. CDR3 length equals 15 residues. CDR1 is SGHDT and CDR2 is YYEEEE in the germline V gene. The CDR3: CASSATGDGNQPQHF. CDR3 nucleotide sequence: TGTGCCAGCAGCGCGACAGGGGACGGCAATCAGCCCCAGCATTTT.

The chain couples TRBV7-9 to TRBJ1-1, with a tentative D call TRBD1 (6 bases). Germline loops: CDR1 SEHNR, CDR2 FQNEAQ (reference sequence). The CDR3 length is 12 residues. The ends were cut back, 4 bases at V and 7 bases at J, with 10 bases in the middle. CDR3 loop: CASSSQGDEAFF. CDR3 bases: TGTGCCAGCAGCTCACAGGGAGATGAAGCTTTCTTT.

J is TRBJ2-3 and V is TRBV6-2 or TRBV6-3; 9 bases match TRBD1. Trimming cost V 4 bases and J 3 bases; bases outside gene matches: 8. Germline-derived CDR1 and CDR2 are MNHEY and SVGEGT. The CDR3 extends over 16 amino acids. This CDR3 is CASSLTGGRSTDTQYF. CDR3 in DNA: TGTGCCAGCAGTTTAACAGGGGGCCGGAGTACAGATACGCAGTATTTT.

V and J are TRBV19 and TRBJ1-1; 9 nucleotides match TRBD1. The CDR3 totals 13 residues. The ends lost 3 bases at V and 11 bases at J; junction bases unmatched: 7. The germline V gene encodes CDR1 LNHDA and CDR2 SQIVND (reference sequence). CDR3 protein: CASSMGQGPAAFF. CDR3 nucleotide sequence: TGTGCCAGTAGTATGGGACAGGGCCCCGCCGCTTTCTTT. The whole variable domain, remainder taken from reference TRBV19 and TRBJ1-1, is DGGITQSPKYLFRKEGQNVTLSCEQNLNHDAMYWYRQDPGQGLRLIYYSQIVNDFQKGDIAEGYSVSREKKESFPLTVTSAQKNPTAFYLCASSMGQGPAAFFGQGTRLTVV.

The chain recombines TRBV9 with TRBJ2-1; 7 bases are a match to TRBD2. CDR1 and CDR2 (germline): SGDLS, YYNGEE. The CDR3 loop spans 18 amino acids. The V gene end was trimmed by 1 base and the J gene end by 8 bases; junction bases not matched to a gene: 18. The CDR3 bases are TGTGCCAGCAGCGTAACCTACTCCGGGACTACTAGTCGGGATGAGCAGTTCTTC. As protein: CASSVTYSGTTSRDEQFF.

This chain connects TRBV5-1 to TRBJ1-1; D is ambiguous. Germline CDR1 is SGHRS and CDR2 is YFSETQ. The CDR3 has 15 amino acids. V lost 0 bases and J lost 3, with 12 bases in between. The CDR3 protein is CASSLAGSLYTEAFF. The CDR3 region has the DNA TGCGCCAGCAGCTTGGCGGGGTCCTTGTACACTGAAGCTTTCTTT.

The chain carries TRBV5-1 and TRBJ2-1; 9 nucleotides align to TRBD1. J was trimmed by 10 bases and V by 0 bases; bases with no gene match: 8. Germline lookup yields CDR1 SGHRS and CDR2 YFSETQ. The CDR3 spans 15 residues. The CDR3 sequence is CASSLEQGATREQFF. In DNA form, the CDR3 reads TGCGCCAGCAGCTTGGAACAGGGGGCAACTAGGGAGCAGTTCTTC.

This clone appeared a few times. This sequence joins TRBV2 and TRBJ1-5; 8 nucleotides agree with TRBD1. Germline-derived CDR1 and CDR2 are SNHLY and FYNNEI. The J segment lost 6 bases and the V segment lost 5 bases, leaving 9 bases of the junction unmatched. This CDR3 comprises 15 residues. The DNA of the CDR3 is TGTGCCAGCAGTATGGGACAGGAGGCCACTCAGCCCCAGCATTTT. It codes for CASSMGQEATQPQHF.

The chain links TRBV6-6 to TRBJ1-4, with 7 bases identical to TRBD1. V was pared by 6 bases and J by 8 bases, with 9 bases of the junction left unmatched. CDR1 and CDR2 from the germline V gene are MNHNY and SVGAGI (reference sequence). The CDR3 consists of 14 residues. The CDR3 here is CASRGTVAREKLFF. CDR3 DNA sequence: TGTGCCAGCAGGGGGACAGTCGCGAGGGAAAAACTGTTTTTT.

The count of this clone is one. The chain is built from TRBV9 and TRBJ1-2; TRBD1 might be the D (5 bases). Germline CDR1 reads SGDLS; CDR2 reads YYNGEE. Trimming removed 4 bases from V and 7 bases from J, with 17 bases in between. The CDR3 totals 14 residues. The CDR3 here is CASSLDRLSRGYTF. The CDR3 nucleotides are TGTGCCAGCAGCCTCGACAGACTCTCCCGTGGCTACACCTTC.

CDR3 amino acids: CASSQDSGGRTDTQYF. CDR3 sequence (DNA): TGTGCCAGCAGCCAAGACAGCGGGGGCCGCACAGATACGCAGTATTTT. The chain recombines TRBV3-1 (or the pseudogene TRBV3-2) with TRBJ2-3, with TRBD2 matching 8 bases. CDR3 size: 16 residues. Germline CDR1 reads LGHDT; CDR2 reads YNNKEL (reference sequence). V shed 0 bases, J shed 1 base, and the junction held 3 bases outside the gene matches.

This clone was found a few times. The rearrangement uses TRBV20-1 and TRBJ2-7; 9 nucleotides agree with TRBD2. CDR3 length equals 15 residues. CDR1 and CDR2 from the germline V gene are DFQATT and SNEGSKA (reference sequence). V trimming: 5 bases; J trimming: 5 bases; junction bases outside the gene matches: 13. Written as DNA, the CDR3 is TGCAGTGCTGGTGGGTCGGCGGGGGGGCGCAACGAGCAGTACTTC. This encodes CSAGGSAGGRNEQYF.

The rearrangement uses TRBV19 and TRBJ1-5, with 9 bases that match TRBD1. The germline gives CDR1 LNHDA, CDR2 SQIVND (reference sequence). With V trimmed by 4 bases and J by 7 bases, 11 bases remained unmatched. This CDR3 has 16 residues. CDR3 amino acids: CASSTYTGGFEQPQHF. The CDR3 DNA follows: TGTGCCAGTAGTACGTACACAGGGGGCTTTGAACAGCCCCAGCATTTT.

J is TRBJ1-2 and V is TRBV10-3; 9 bases are a match to TRBD1. The ends lost 8 bases at V and 3 bases at J; junction bases unmatched: 4. The CDR3 is 13 residues long. Germline lookup yields CDR1 ENHRY and CDR2 SYGVKD. The CDR3 spells CAILQGAHYGYTF. The CDR3 bases are TGTGCCATCTTACAGGGGGCCCACTATGGCTACACCTTC.

The CDR3 loop reads CASSPLPGQGAGYTF. The CDR3 DNA reads as TGTGCCAGCAGCCCCCTACCCGGACAGGGGGCCGGCTACACCTTC. The V and J genes are TRBV3-1 (or the pseudogene TRBV3-2) and TRBJ1-2, with 11 bases identical to TRBD1. The ends lost 4 bases at V and 8 bases at J; junction bases unmatched: 9. There are 15 residues in the CDR3. CDR1 is LGHDT and CDR2 is YNNKEL in the germline V gene (reference sequence).

The V call is TRBV4-1, the J call TRBJ2-7, with 8 nucleotides matching TRBD1. This CDR3 spans 16 amino acids. Germline trimming cut 2 bases from V and 5 bases from J; bases unmatched to any gene: 11. The V gene's germline CDR1 is MGHRA and CDR2 YSYEKL. The CDR3 region is CASSQTAQGAQDEQYF. The CDR3 DNA reads TGCGCCAGCAGCCAAACTGCCCAGGGGGCTCAAGACGAGCAGTACTTC.

This rearrangement joins TRBV12-3 or TRBV12-4 to TRBJ1-1; D is unresolved. V lost 3 bases, J lost 1 base, and 6 bases lay in between. This CDR3 region has 13 residues. The CDR3 region has the DNA TGTGCCAGCAGTTTTGCGGGGAACACTGAAGCTTTCTTT. Amino acid sequence: CASSFAGNTEAFF.